Included here is one TCR beta chain sequence, with context. Its cognate antigen is unknown. In the naive CD8 group, cells lacked CD45RO and were positively selected for CCR7, so terminally differentiated effector memory CD45RA+ cells were left out. Trimming left V 4 bases short and J 6 bases short, with 10 bases between. Germline V gene data show CDR1 as SGHAT and CDR2 as FQNNGV. The CDR3 is made up of 13 amino acids. The data stem from a study of shared clonotypes between healthy human individuals. Study findings and constraints: Naive subsets generally had larger estimated richness than memory subsets.

Here immunoSEQ multiplex PCR was the method, and the copy in TCRdb shows in-frame clones only, minus some. The profile shows 1.5 million to 2.5 million clones, about 95% of them singletons. Material: naive CD8+ T cells sorted from blood. The source of this sequence is a man younger than 35 in good health. This chain joins TRBV11-2 and TRBJ2-1, with D perhaps assigned TRBD1 or TRBD2 (5 bases each). The CDR3 reads CASSSGPRNEQFF. The CDR3 region has the DNA TGTGCCAGCAGCTCGGGGCCCCGCAATGAGCAGTTCTTC.